The source of this T cell receptor beta chain is a study of long-term antiretroviral therapy in people with HIV. V was clipped by 6 bases and J by 2 bases, with 11 bases between them. Germline lookup yields CDR1 MRHNA and CDR2 SNTAGT. This CDR3 contains 14 residues. Researchers report immunoSEQ v3.0 was run at survey level. The assay was immunoSEQ multiplex PCR, and TCRdb's table has in-frame clones only and misses some. The sample has tens of thousands of clones; about nine tenths are singletons. Samples held roughly 0.85-10 million cryopreserved PBMC before DNA extraction. Sequenced here: unsorted PBMCs, sampled roughly 5 years before starting antiretroviral therapy. The TCR was taken from a man in his fifties or sixties with HIV. The chain recombines TRBV6-4 with TRBJ2-1, with D possibly being TRBD2 (6 bases). In DNA, the CDR3 is TGTGCCAGCAGCCTAGCGCCCGCCTACAATGAGCAGTTCTTC. Amino acid sequence: CASSLAPAYNEQFF.